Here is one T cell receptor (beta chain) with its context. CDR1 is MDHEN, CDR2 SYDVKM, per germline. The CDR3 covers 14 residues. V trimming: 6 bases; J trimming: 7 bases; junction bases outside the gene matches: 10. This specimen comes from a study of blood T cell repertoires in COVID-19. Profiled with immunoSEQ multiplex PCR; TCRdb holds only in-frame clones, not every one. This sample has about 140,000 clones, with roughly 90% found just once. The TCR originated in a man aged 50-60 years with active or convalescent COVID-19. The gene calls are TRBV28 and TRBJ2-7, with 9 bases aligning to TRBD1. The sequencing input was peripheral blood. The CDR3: CASSRPDRGGEQYF. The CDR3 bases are TGTGCCAGCAGCCGACCGGACAGGGGAGGGGAGCAGTACTTC.